The rows below give T cell receptor beta chains drawn from one sample of a study of blood T cell repertoires in COVID-19. Using immunoSEQ multiplex PCR, the repertoire was profiled, and TCRdb retains in-frame clones only, with some absent. The data contain some 150,000 clones, under 90% of them seen just once; the ten biggest clones take up roughly 8.1%. Sample: peripheral blood. The receptors were gathered from a woman aged 55-69 years with active or convalescent COVID-19. The CDR3 runs from the conserved cysteine through the conserved F or W. A D gene is named only where the DNA matches it firmly. Part of the rows lack a size; the others show once, few, many or a class for expanded clones.

NA	TRBV7-9	TRBJ2-2	NA	TGTGCCAGTGGAGGGGCGAGCACCGGGGAGCTGTTTTTT	CASGGASTGELFF
NA	TRBV10-3	TRBJ1-1	NA	TGTGCCATCACCCGGACTGAGGGCTTGAACACTGAAGCTTTCTTT	CAITRTEGLNTEAFF
NA	TRBV27	TRBJ2-7	NA	TGTGCCAGCAGTTTATTTGACAGACCCTACGAGCAGTACTTC	CASSLFDRPYEQYF
TRBD2	TRBV5-1	TRBJ2-7	once	TGCGCCAGCAGCTTGCTAGCGGGAACTCAATCCTACGAGCAGTACTTC	CASSLLAGTQSYEQYF
TRBD1	TRBV6-6	TRBJ1-2	once	TGTGCCAGCAGTTACGGGGACTTGACAGGGGGCGGCTACACCTTC	CASSYGDLTGGGYTF
TRBD2	TRBV24-1	TRBJ2-7	NA	TGTGCCACCAATGATTCAGGACTAGCGGGAGTAGGCGAGCAGTACTTC	CATNDSGLAGVGEQYF
NA	TRBV2	TRBJ1-6	NA	TGTGCCAGCAGAACACAACAATATCATAATTCACCCCTCCACTTT	CASRTQQYHNSPLHF
NA	TRBV5-4	TRBJ2-7	NA	TGTGCCAGCAGCTTGGACGCGGGTCTCATCCACGAGCAGTACTTC	CASSLDAGLIHEQYF
NA	TRBV6-5	TRBJ2-5	NA	TGTGCCAGCAGTTACTCGGGGGGGCTTGGAGAGACCCAGTACTTC	CASSYSGGLGETQYF
NA	TRBV19	TRBJ1-3	few	TGTGCCAGTGCCCCTTCCCGCAGTGGAAACACCATATATTTT	CASAPSRSGNTIYF
TRBD1	TRBV18	TRBJ2-7	NA	TGTGCCAGCTCACCGGGACAGGTGACCACCTACGAGCAGTACTTC	CASSPGQVTTYEQYF
NA	TRBV10-2	TRBJ1-1	NA	TGCGCCAGCAGAAGACAGACGACCGACACTGAAGCTTTCTTT	CASRRQTTDTEAFF
NA	TRBV4-3	TRBJ2-2	once	TGCGCCAGCAGCCAAGTGCGGAACACCGGGGAGCTGTTTTTT	CASSQVRNTGELFF
NA	TRBV7-2	TRBJ1-5	few	TGTGCCAGCAGCGACGACTGGGAGAATCAGCCCCAGCATTTT	CASSDDWENQPQHF
NA	TRBV11-1	TRBJ1-2	few	TGTGCCAGCAGCCCTAGCGGGGGGCGAGGCTACACCTTC	CASSPSGGRGYTF
NA	TRBV6-6	TRBJ2-1	NA	TGTGCCAGCAGTTACAAGGGGGTGTTCAATGAGCAGTTCTTC	CASSYKGVFNEQFF
NA	TRBV5-1	TRBJ2-2	few	TGCGCCAGCAGCTTGGATGGGGCACGGACCGGGGAGCTGTTTTTT	CASSLDGARTGELFF
NA	TRBV14	TRBJ1-2	NA	TGTGCCAGCAGCCAAGTACAGGCTGGGTATGGCTACACCTTC	CASSQVQAGYGYTF
NA	TRBV27	TRBJ2-3	NA	TGTGCCAGCAGTTTATCTGGGGAGCTAGATACGCAGTATTTT	CASSLSGELDTQYF
TRBD1	TRBV11-2	TRBJ1-2	once	TGTGCCAGCAGCTTAGACAGGGGGTATGGCTACACCTTC	CASSLDRGYGYTF
TRBD2	TRBV7-9	TRBJ2-1	once	TGTGCCAGCAGCGCGGGACTAGCGGGAGACAATGAGCAGTTCTTC	CASSAGLAGDNEQFF
TRBD2	TRBV7-2	TRBJ2-3	NA	TGTGCCAGCAGCTCCCAGGGACTAGCGCTTAGCACAGATACGCAGTATTTT	CASSSQGLALSTDTQYF
NA	TRBV3-1/TRBV3-2	TRBJ1-6	NA	TGTGCCAGCAGCTATGCGGCAGCCGATAATTCACCCCTCCACTTT	CASSYAAADNSPLHF
TRBD2	TRBV28	TRBJ2-1	NA	TGTGCCAGCAGTCAGCGGACTAGCGGGAGAGGAAATGAGCAGTTCTTC	CASSQRTSGRGNEQFF
NA	TRBV4-3	TRBJ2-2	few	TGCGCCAGCAGCCAAGAAGGGGATCCGAACACCGGGGAGCTGTTTTTT	CASSQEGDPNTGELFF